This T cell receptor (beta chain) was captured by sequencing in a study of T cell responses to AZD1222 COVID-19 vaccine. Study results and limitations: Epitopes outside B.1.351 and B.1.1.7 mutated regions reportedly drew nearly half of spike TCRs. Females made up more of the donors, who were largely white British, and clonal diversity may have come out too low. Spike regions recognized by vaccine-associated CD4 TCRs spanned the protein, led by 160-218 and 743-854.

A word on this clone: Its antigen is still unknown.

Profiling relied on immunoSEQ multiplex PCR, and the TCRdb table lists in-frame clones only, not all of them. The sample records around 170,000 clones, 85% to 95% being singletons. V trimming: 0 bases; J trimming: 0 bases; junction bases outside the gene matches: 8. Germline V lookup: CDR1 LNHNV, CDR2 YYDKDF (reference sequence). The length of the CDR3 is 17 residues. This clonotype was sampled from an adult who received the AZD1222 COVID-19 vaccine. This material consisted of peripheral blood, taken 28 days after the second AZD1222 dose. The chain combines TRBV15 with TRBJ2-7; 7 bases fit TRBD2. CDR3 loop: CATSRDQLRGSSYEQYF. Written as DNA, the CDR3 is TGTGCCACCAGCAGAGATCAGTTGCGGGGGTCCTCCTACGAGCAGTACTTC.